The TCR beta chain described here comes from a study of blood T cell repertoires in COVID-19 (dated by TCRdb to 2020 to 2022). Notes on the research overall: Samples from collaborators originated in the United States, Italy and Spain and spanned both the acute and convalescent phases of COVID-19. The material from the prospective study consisted of cDNA or gDNA derived from T cells, B-cell-depleted T cells, or PBMCs. Deeply sampled blood TCRbeta repertoires from subjects exposed to, actively infected with, or recovered from COVID-19 were included in the dataset. The repertoires were made available in a free public database intended to serve as a resource for research on the immune response to SARS-CoV-2. Samples came from the ongoing ImmuneRACE study (first 160 participants) plus 1,254 subjects from 6 global collaborators. A de-identified subject ID, COVID-19 status, age in years and sex were almost always included in the sample metadata. Where available, HLA class I and class II types were taken from metadata supplied by the sample provider and were not determined by assay-based typing.

The immunoSEQ Assay, a bias-controlled multiplex PCR, was used to amplify TCRbeta CDR3 regions from genomic DNA. Per the authors' processing: Within the assay, amplification of reference gene primers was used to estimate how many nucleated cells each sample contained. To quantify the absolute abundance of each unique TCRbeta CDR3 rearrangement, sequence reads were collapsed and filtered. Productive Simpson clonality was computed per sample as the square root of Simpson's diversity index over productive rearrangements. TCRdb stores this immuneACCESS table with in-frame sequences only. Part of the clones is absent; in the studies checked, under half of the shortfall reflects unresolved V genes, and no reason is known for the rest. V, J and clone size derive from that table, while D and trimming were established from the DNA sequence. For this sample there are around 290,000 clones; about 89% appear just once. 2.2% of the sample goes to the ten largest clones.

Overall results and qualifications from the work: The quantity of clinical and demographic metadata differed by source and by participant and was supplied without curation.

At one collaborating source in Seattle, patients were enrolled during active infection and were followed longitudinally through the course of disease. The collaborating institutions used their own protocols to collect whole blood in K2EDTA tubes. For TCRbeta analysis, collaborators shipped samples in one of three forms: frozen whole blood, isolated PBMCs, or DNA extracted from either of those sample types. The CDR1 and CDR2 encoded by the germline V gene are SQVTM and ANQGSEA. Trimming removed 0 bases from V and 0 bases from J, leaving 11 bases between the germline ends. Its CDR3 holds 16 amino acids, cysteine through phenylalanine. The kept DNA is CDR3 alone, 48 bases in frame from the first base. About this clone itself: The target of this receptor is not known. Per-base qualities were not stored, and no clone one base away is much larger.

The rearrangement joined TRBV29-1 to TRBJ2-2; a tentative D call is TRBD1 (6 bases match). The clonotype comes from a woman in her 30s with COVID-19, enrolled during active disease. Sequenced: peripheral blood. The CDR3 here reads CSVEDPHRANTGELFF. The DNA sequence is TGCAGCGTTGAAGACCCCCACAGGGCGAACACCGGGGAGCTGTTTTTT.